This T cell receptor (beta chain) was captured by sequencing in a study of cytotoxic CD8 clonotypes in ibrutinib-treated CLL. Study-level information: Response samples were drawn at a median of about eleven months of treatment, range 6 to 36. Broader study findings: Contraction or stability on treatment was seen for public clonotypes, which were uncommon. While tracking circulating CD8+ T-cell counts, baseline clonality exceeded that of age-matched healthy donors.

Cryopreserved PBMCs were the source of around 2 micrograms of genomic DNA, which went to TCR beta libraries. Points on this clone: What it recognizes is unknown.

Per the germline V gene, CDR1 is KGHSH and CDR2 is LQKENI. The CDR3 has 16 amino acids. V shed 6 bases and J shed 1 base, with 18 bases lying between them. Sequencing used immunoSEQ multiplex PCR; TCRdb keeps in-frame clones, though not all of them. Counted here are more than 200,000 clones, 60% to 80% occurring once; the ten biggest clones make up approximately 10%. The chain links TRBV18 to TRBJ2-5, with D perhaps matching TRBD1 (5 bases). The sequence was obtained from a human donor with chronic lymphocytic leukemia. Source: PBMCs, taken after 12 months of ibrutinib treatment. The CDR3 DNA reads as TGTGCCAGCTCGTCCCCTGGACATCTGTCCCAAGAGACCCAGTACTTC. Translating it yields CASSSPGHLSQETQYF.